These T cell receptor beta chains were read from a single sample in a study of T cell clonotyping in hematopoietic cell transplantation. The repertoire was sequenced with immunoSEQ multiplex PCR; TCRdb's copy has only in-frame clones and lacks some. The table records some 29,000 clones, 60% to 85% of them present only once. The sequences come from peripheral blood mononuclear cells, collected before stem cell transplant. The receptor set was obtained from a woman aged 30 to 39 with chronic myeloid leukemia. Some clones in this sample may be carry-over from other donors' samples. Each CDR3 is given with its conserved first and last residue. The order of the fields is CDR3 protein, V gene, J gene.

CDR3aa: CASSQTVGLVVPETQYF
v_gene: TRBV4-1
j_gene: TRBJ2-5

CDR3aa: CAWKNRGTNEKLFF
v_gene: TRBV30
j_gene: TRBJ1-4

CDR3aa: CASGFGTGGLYGYTF
v_gene: TRBV12-5
j_gene: TRBJ1-2

CDR3aa: CASRKMTSRTETQYF
v_gene: TRBV6-1
j_gene: TRBJ2-5

CDR3aa: CASSFSGAQETQYF
v_gene: TRBV7-3
j_gene: TRBJ2-5

CDR3aa: CSAYRYGYTF
v_gene: TRBV29-1
j_gene: TRBJ1-2

CDR3aa: CAWSVAAYEQYF
v_gene: TRBV30
j_gene: TRBJ2-7

CDR3aa: CASLPRGGVQETQYF
v_gene: TRBV18
j_gene: TRBJ2-5

CDR3aa: CASSLGPLYGYTF
v_gene: TRBV6-5
j_gene: TRBJ1-2

CDR3aa: CASSFVWAATISTDTQYF
v_gene: TRBV5-1
j_gene: TRBJ2-3

CDR3aa: CASSLSRGRPDTQYF
v_gene: TRBV6-5
j_gene: TRBJ2-3

CDR3aa: CASSRDSATNEKLFF
v_gene: TRBV6-5
j_gene: TRBJ1-4

CDR3aa: CASSPQAGDNQPQHF
v_gene: TRBV5-1
j_gene: TRBJ1-5

CDR3aa: CASSASYGYTF
v_gene: TRBV2
j_gene: TRBJ1-2

CDR3aa: CASSDLRDNQPQHF
v_gene: TRBV2
j_gene: TRBJ1-5

CDR3aa: CASSQERSSYNSPLHF
v_gene: TRBV4-3
j_gene: TRBJ1-6

CDR3aa: CASSLDRALNSPLHF
v_gene: TRBV11-2
j_gene: TRBJ1-6

CDR3aa: CASSQGTGAVVQFF
v_gene: TRBV4-3
j_gene: TRBJ2-1

CDR3aa: CAWSPDLKNIQYF
v_gene: TRBV30
j_gene: TRBJ2-4

CDR3aa: CASQGWTGELFF
v_gene: TRBV6-5
j_gene: TRBJ2-2

CDR3aa: CASSNGLPRSPLHF
v_gene: TRBV5-1
j_gene: TRBJ1-6

CDR3aa: CASSYSREGGYTF
v_gene: TRBV7-2
j_gene: TRBJ1-2

CDR3aa: CASRGTGNTEAFF
v_gene: TRBV7-9
j_gene: TRBJ1-1

CDR3aa: CASSFGRAAEAFF
v_gene: TRBV11-2
j_gene: TRBJ1-1

CDR3aa: CASSSGLSATGELFF
v_gene: TRBV7-2
j_gene: TRBJ2-2

CDR3aa: CASARTNTEAFF
v_gene: TRBV19
j_gene: TRBJ1-1

CDR3aa: CASAWGRTYEQYF
v_gene: TRBV5-1
j_gene: TRBJ2-7

CDR3aa: CASTGTISTDTQYF
v_gene: TRBV5-1
j_gene: TRBJ2-3

CDR3aa: CASSLSNGYGYGYTF
v_gene: TRBV27
j_gene: TRBJ1-2

CDR3aa: CATKRSMNTEAFF
v_gene: TRBV6-1
j_gene: TRBJ1-1

CDR3aa: CASSSPGLAGGAHEQYF
v_gene: TRBV7-2
j_gene: TRBJ2-7

CDR3aa: CASSQVDSPASNYGYTF
v_gene: TRBV4-1
j_gene: TRBJ1-2

CDR3aa: CASSIRRELFF
v_gene: TRBV19
j_gene: TRBJ2-2

CDR3aa: CASSKGQAGVTEAFF
v_gene: TRBV11-2
j_gene: TRBJ1-1

CDR3aa: CASSYLLAGAETQYF
v_gene: TRBV5-6
j_gene: TRBJ2-5

CDR3aa: CASSIGRGSNQPQHF
v_gene: TRBV19
j_gene: TRBJ1-5

CDR3aa: CAWSVSTHYEQYF
v_gene: TRBV30
j_gene: TRBJ2-7

CDR3aa: CASSSGPMRDEQFF
v_gene: TRBV5-6
j_gene: TRBJ2-1

CDR3aa: CASTGWGPKQETQYF
v_gene: TRBV6-5
j_gene: TRBJ2-5

CDR3aa: CASSSQAVRDSFYNSPLHF
v_gene: TRBV11-3
j_gene: TRBJ1-6

CDR3aa: CASSLGQNTEAFF
v_gene: TRBV7-3
j_gene: TRBJ1-1

CDR3aa: CASSLRPLAGGQGTQYF
v_gene: TRBV7-2
j_gene: TRBJ2-5

CDR3aa: CASSATGGSGNTIYF
v_gene: TRBV9
j_gene: TRBJ1-3

CDR3aa: CASSLGLAGDTDTQYF
v_gene: TRBV5-1
j_gene: TRBJ2-3

CDR3aa: CASSDESSQGGAYNEQFF
v_gene: TRBV6-4
j_gene: TRBJ2-1

CDR3aa: CASSYARTGHEQFF
v_gene: TRBV6-6
j_gene: TRBJ2-1

CDR3aa: CASSTQRGGRETQYF
v_gene: TRBV28
j_gene: TRBJ2-5

CDR3aa: CASSQGIVEGNTEAFF
v_gene: TRBV4-2
j_gene: TRBJ1-1

CDR3aa: CASSIGQSNQPQHF
v_gene: TRBV19
j_gene: TRBJ1-5

CDR3aa: CASSPSQGSYNEQFF
v_gene: TRBV18
j_gene: TRBJ2-1

CDR3aa: CAWPVWDGRGAFF
v_gene: TRBV5-4
j_gene: TRBJ1-1

CDR3aa: CASSLRPSEETQYF
v_gene: TRBV5-1
j_gene: TRBJ2-5

CDR3aa: CASSVGKSEKLFF
v_gene: TRBV7-9
j_gene: TRBJ1-4

CDR3aa: CASSQAWAGQGSFGELFF
v_gene: TRBV4-1
j_gene: TRBJ2-2

CDR3aa: CASSYSFRNEQFF
v_gene: TRBV6-5
j_gene: TRBJ2-1